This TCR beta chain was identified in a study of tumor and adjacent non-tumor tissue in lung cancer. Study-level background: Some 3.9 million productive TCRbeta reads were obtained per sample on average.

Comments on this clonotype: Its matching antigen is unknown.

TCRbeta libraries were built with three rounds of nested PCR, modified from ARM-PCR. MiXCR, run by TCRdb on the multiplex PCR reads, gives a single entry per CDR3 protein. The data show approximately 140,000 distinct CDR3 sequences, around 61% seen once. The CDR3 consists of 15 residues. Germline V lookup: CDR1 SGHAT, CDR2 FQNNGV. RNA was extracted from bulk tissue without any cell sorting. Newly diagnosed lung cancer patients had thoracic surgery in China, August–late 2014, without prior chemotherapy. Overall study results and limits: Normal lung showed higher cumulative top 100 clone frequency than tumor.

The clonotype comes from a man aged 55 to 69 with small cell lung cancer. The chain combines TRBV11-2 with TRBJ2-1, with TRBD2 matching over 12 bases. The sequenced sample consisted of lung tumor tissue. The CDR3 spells CASCFLAGGSAEQFF. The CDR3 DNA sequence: TGTGCTAGCTGCTTCCTAGCGGGAGGGTCGGCTGAGCAGTTCTTC.